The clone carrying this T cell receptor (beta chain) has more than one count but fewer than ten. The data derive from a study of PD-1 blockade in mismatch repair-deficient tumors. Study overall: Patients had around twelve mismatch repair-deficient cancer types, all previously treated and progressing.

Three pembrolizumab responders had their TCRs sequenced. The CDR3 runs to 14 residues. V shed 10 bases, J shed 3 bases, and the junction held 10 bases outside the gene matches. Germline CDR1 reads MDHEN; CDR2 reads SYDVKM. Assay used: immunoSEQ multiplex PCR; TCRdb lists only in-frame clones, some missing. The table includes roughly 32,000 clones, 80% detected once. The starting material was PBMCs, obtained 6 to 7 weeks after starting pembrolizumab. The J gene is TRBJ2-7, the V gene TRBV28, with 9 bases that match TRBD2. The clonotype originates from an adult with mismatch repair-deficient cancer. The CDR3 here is CAIKNSGSSYEQYF. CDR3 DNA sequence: TGTGCCATCAAAAATAGCGGGAGTAGCTACGAGCAGTACTTC.